Detailed here is one T cell receptor (beta chain). This entry is derived from a study of monozygotic twins with inflammatory bowel disease. The germline V gene has CDR1 SGDLS and CDR2 YYNGEE. CDR3 size: 16 residues. No DNA is given; TCRdb re-called the 5' RACE reads and lists each CDR3 protein once. The table for this sample gives more than 300,000 distinct CDR3 sequences. This receptor was identified in a human donor with ulcerative colitis or Crohn's disease, or a healthy co-twin of an affected twin (not recorded which). The chain is built from TRBV9 and TRBJ2-7; TCRdb proposes TRBD1, but this gene call is untestable without DNA. The source material was blood. CDR3: CASSDPDRSGGYEQYF.